This record looks at one T cell receptor (beta chain) sequence and its context. These data come from a study of T cell responses to AZD1222 COVID-19 vaccine. The CDR3 runs to 14 residues. Germline V gene lookup returns CDR1 SGHDT and CDR2 YYEEEE. The ends were cut back, 0 bases at V and 5 bases at J, with 11 bases in the middle. Repertoires were generated with immunoSEQ multiplex PCR, while TCRdb's copy carries only in-frame clones and drops some. Counted here are some 130,000 clones, 85% to 95% occurring once; the ten biggest clones make up about 6.7%. The source is an adult who received the AZD1222 COVID-19 vaccine. The chain combines TRBV5-6 with TRBJ1-1; no clear D gene. The specimen was peripheral blood, collected 28 days after the second AZD1222 dose. The CDR3 nucleotides are TGTGCCAGCAGCTTGGGGCTATCTTTTACTGAAGCTTTCTTT. This encodes CASSLGLSFTEAFF.